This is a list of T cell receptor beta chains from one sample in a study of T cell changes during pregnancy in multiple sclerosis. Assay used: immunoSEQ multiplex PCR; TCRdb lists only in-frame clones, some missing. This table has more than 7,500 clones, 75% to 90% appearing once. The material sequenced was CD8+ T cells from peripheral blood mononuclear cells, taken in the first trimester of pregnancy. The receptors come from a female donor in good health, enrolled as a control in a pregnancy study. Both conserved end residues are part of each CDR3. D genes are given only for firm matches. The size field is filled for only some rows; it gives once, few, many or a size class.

TGTGCCAGCGGGCTCCGAAATGACAATGAGCAGTTCTTC CASGLRNDNEQFF TRBJ2-1 - - TRBV6-5
TGTGCCAGCAGCTTGGGCGTACGGCAGGGGGGAGGAGGCACTGAAGCTTTCTTT CASSLGVRQGGGGTEAFF TRBJ1-1 - TRBD1 TRBV5-8
TGTGCCAGCAGTTTAGGGACTGCCGATACAGATACGCAGTATTTT CASSLGTADTDTQYF TRBJ2-3 - - TRBV27
TGTGCCAGCAGCTTACTTGTTCTACCGACAGGAGAATACGAGCAGTACTTC CASSLLVLPTGEYEQYF TRBJ2-7 - - TRBV11-2
TGTGCCAGCAGTTTAGGAAGGGGCCCCAACGAGCAGTACTTC CASSLGRGPNEQYF TRBJ2-7 - - TRBV27
TGTGCCACCAGCAGAGTTGAGTGGCAGGCCGGTCAGCCCCAGCATTTT CATSRVEWQAGQPQHF TRBJ1-5 - - TRBV15
TGTGCCAGCAGTCGAACAGGAAATGAAGCTTTCTTT CASSRTGNEAFF TRBJ1-1 - - TRBV27
TGTGCCAGCAGTGAAGCGCTAGCGGGAGGGCCAGATACGCAGTATTTT CASSEALAGGPDTQYF TRBJ2-3 once TRBD2 TRBV6-1
TGTGCCAGCAGCGTAGGCTACCTAGCAGGAGCGAGAGATACGCAGTATTTT CASSVGYLAGARDTQYF TRBJ2-3 - - TRBV9
TGTGCCAGCAGCCAAGCCCTCTCCAGCGACGAGCAGTACTTC CASSQALSSDEQYF TRBJ2-7 - - TRBV4-2
TGTGCCTGGAGTGTAGGTACGGGGGAGGACACTGAAGCTTTCTTT CAWSVGTGEDTEAFF TRBJ1-1 - - TRBV30
TGTGCCAGCAGCCCGGACAGCACCTACGAGCAGTACTTC CASSPDSTYEQYF TRBJ2-7 - - TRBV7-9
TGTGCCAGCAGCCAGGCCGGGGAATCATCCGGGGAGCTGTTTTTT CASSQAGESSGELFF TRBJ2-2 - - TRBV4-2
TGTGCCAGCAGCTTGGGGGAGACAGGGGGAGTGCAGTACTTC CASSLGETGGVQYF TRBJ2-7 - TRBD1 TRBV5-6
TGTGCCAGCAGCCGACAGGGGAACACCGGGGAGCTGTTTTTT CASSRQGNTGELFF TRBJ2-2 - TRBD1 TRBV11-1
TGTGCCAGCAGCTTGGACAGCCCTGGAAACACCATATATTTT CASSLDSPGNTIYF TRBJ1-3 - - TRBV5-8
TGTGCCAGCAGCTTAGGACAGGGGGCAGATGAAGCTTTCTTT CASSLGQGADEAFF TRBJ1-1 - TRBD1 TRBV7-8
TGTGCCAGCAGACCCGGGACAGATTACGAGCAGTACTTC CASRPGTDYEQYF TRBJ2-7 - TRBD1 TRBV2
TGTGCCAGCAGCCATAACAGGGATGGGGGCTACACCTTC CASSHNRDGGYTF TRBJ1-2 - - TRBV6-6
TGTGCCTGGAGCATGGGGACAGGGGAATACAATGAGCAGTTCTTC CAWSMGTGEYNEQFF TRBJ2-1 - TRBD1 TRBV30
TGTGCCAGTACGAACCAGCGGAGCAATGAGCAGTTCTTC CASTNQRSNEQFF TRBJ2-1 - - TRBV7-9
TGTGCCATCAACCGACAGGGCCCCGGCAATCAGCCCCAGCATTTT CAINRQGPGNQPQHF TRBJ1-5 - TRBD1 TRBV10-3
TGCGCCAGCAGCCAAGAAGCGGACAGGGGACCGTCTGGAAACACCATATATTTT CASSQEADRGPSGNTIYF TRBJ1-3 once TRBD1 TRBV4-3
TGTGCCAGCAGGACTAGCGCCGACTCCTACAATGAGCAGTTCTTC CASRTSADSYNEQFF TRBJ2-1 - TRBD2 TRBV6-1
TGTGCCAGCAGCCAATCGAGCGGGAGGGCCATTGGAGATTTGAACTCCTACGAGCAGTACTTC CASSQSSGRAIGDLNSYEQYF TRBJ2-7 - TRBD2 TRBV14
TGTGCCAGCAGTGAATCGGATAGCGGGGGGTTCTCCTACGAGCAGTACTTC CASSESDSGGFSYEQYF TRBJ2-7 - TRBD2 TRBV6-1
TGTGCCAGCAGTGAAAGCGAGAGGGGGGAGCTGTTTTTT CASSESERGELFF TRBJ2-2 few - TRBV6-1
TGTGCCAGCAGCTTAGGAACGGGGGGCGCCGGTTCGTACGAGCAGTACTTC CASSLGTGGAGSYEQYF TRBJ2-7 - - TRBV11-2
TGTGCCACCTTACAGGGGAGCCCCTCCGACCGAACTTCGTACGAGCAGTACTTC CATLQGSPSDRTSYEQYF TRBJ2-7 - TRBD1 TRBV2
TGCACCAGCAGCCAAGATAGAAGGAGGGCCTGCTACGAGCAGTACTTC CTSSQDRRRACYEQYF TRBJ2-7 - - TRBV1
TGTGCCAGCAGCTTGCCCAGCGGGGTTCACAATGAGCAGTTCTTC CASSLPSGVHNEQFF TRBJ2-1 - TRBD2 TRBV5-6
TGTGCCAGGTCCCCAGCCAGGCCCCAGGTTAGACCCATGAACACTGAAGCTTTCTTT CARSPARPQVRPMNTEAFF TRBJ1-1 - - TRBV19
TGTGCCAGCAGCCCCGGAGAAGGTGGTGAGCAGTTCTTC CASSPGEGGEQFF TRBJ2-1 - - TRBV6-5
TGTGCCAGCAGTGGGGCGGGGGGGCTATCAGATACGCAGTATTTT CASSGAGGLSDTQYF TRBJ2-3 - TRBD2 TRBV25-1
TGTGCCAGTAGTATGGGGACAGGGAGGTACGAGCAGTACTTC CASSMGTGRYEQYF TRBJ2-7 - TRBD1 TRBV19
TGTGCCAGCAGTGAACTCCAGGGAACACGCACAGATACGCAGTATTTT CASSELQGTRTDTQYF TRBJ2-3 - - TRBV2
TGCAGCGTTGAATCCGGGACAGGTCCCGGTGGCGCCCAGCATTTT CSVESGTGPGGAQHF TRBJ1-5 once TRBD1 TRBV29-1
TGTGCCAGCAGCTTCTACCAACCCGATGAGCAGTTCTTC CASSFYQPDEQFF TRBJ2-1 - - TRBV7-9
TGTGCCAGCAGCTTAGTACTAGCGGGGGGTTACGAGCAGTACTTC CASSLVLAGGYEQYF TRBJ2-7 - TRBD2 TRBV7-2
TGCGCCAGCAGCCAGCCCGACAGGGTTACCGGGGAGCTGTTTTTT CASSQPDRVTGELFF TRBJ2-2 large TRBD1 TRBV4-1
TGTGCCATCAACCGACAGGGCCTTAACTATGGCTACACCTTC CAINRQGLNYGYTF TRBJ1-2 once TRBD1 TRBV10-3
TGTGCCAGCAGCGGAGGGACTAGCGGGGGGGACACCGGGGAGCTGTTTTTT CASSGGTSGGDTGELFF TRBJ2-2 - TRBD2 TRBV7-9
TGTGCCAGCAGTGGTGCAACGGACACCGGGGAGCTGTTTTTT CASSGATDTGELFF TRBJ2-2 - - TRBV6-4
TGTGCCAGCAGCTCGTTATACGAGCAGTACTTC CASSSLYEQYF TRBJ2-7 - - TRBV7-9
TGTGCCAGCAGTTTCGGTGTGACTGGGGAGCTGTTTTTT CASSFGVTGELFF TRBJ2-2 once - TRBV28
TGTGCCAGCTCCGACAGGGATCGCTCCTACGAGCAGTACTTC CASSDRDRSYEQYF TRBJ2-7 - TRBD1 TRBV18
TGTGCCAGCAGCTCCGTTAGAGTGCCGTCTGAAGCTTTCTTT CASSSVRVPSEAFF TRBJ1-1 - - TRBV7-9
TGTGCCAGCAGTTTATGGACGAAGCCGGGACAGGGAATCCAAGAGACCCAGTACTTC CASSLWTKPGQGIQETQYF TRBJ2-5 - TRBD1 TRBV28
TGTGCCAGCAGATTAGCGGGGGGGGACTCCTACGAGCAGTACTTC CASRLAGGDSYEQYF TRBJ2-7 - TRBD2 TRBV6-5
TGTGCCAGCACCGACAAGACAGGGCGCGACTATGGCTACACCTTC CASTDKTGRDYGYTF TRBJ1-2 - TRBD1 TRBV28
TGTGCCAGCAGCCAGAAGCAACAGGCTAGCGGGGGGGCAGATACGCAGTATTTT CASSQKQQASGGADTQYF TRBJ2-3 - TRBD2 TRBV4-2